This record looks at one TCR beta chain sequence and its context. Its antigen is unidentified. This sample is drawn from a study of shared clonotypes between healthy human individuals. In the study overall: CD4 naive and CD4 memory each took three plates per donor, while CD8 naive took two and CD8 memory one.

V dropped 6 bases and J dropped 2; count of bases not matched to a gene: 8. The CDR3 is 16 residues long. CDR1 and CDR2 (germline): SEHNR, FQNEAQ (reference sequence). Study conclusions and caveats: Naive subsets, compared against memory subsets, generally had larger estimated richness values.

Sequencing was performed with immunoSEQ multiplex PCR; in TCRdb, only in-frame clones are kept and a portion is missing. This table holds roughly 1,100,000 clones, about 75% found once. This receptor was obtained from a man younger than 30 in good health. This rearrangement joins TRBV7-9 to TRBJ2-3, with 10 positions matching TRBD2. Sequences were obtained from memory CD4+ T cells sorted from blood. Subset denoted: CD45RA-negative fraction. The CDR3: CASREIAGGTTDTQYF. DNA for the CDR3: TGTGCCAGCAGAGAAATAGCGGGAGGCACCACAGATACGCAGTATTTT. Full variable domain (missing parts from reference TRBV7-9 and TRBJ2-3): DTGVSQNPRHKITKRGQNVTFRCDPISEHNRLYWYRQTLGQGPEFLTYFQNEAQLEKSRLLSDRFSAERPKGSFSTLEIQRTEQGDSAMYLCASREIAGGTTDTQYFGPGTRLTVL.